This T cell receptor beta chain emerged from a study of cytomegalovirus exposure and HLA in healthy donors. Study-wide points: The majority of TCR sequences were rare, yet some public TCRs appeared in many donors. Among the CMV-associated chains, a few were confirmed in vitro as specific for CMV antigens. Listed as cytomegalovirus-associated were 170 or so TCR beta chains.

Sequencing used immunoSEQ multiplex PCR; TCRdb keeps in-frame clones, though not all of them. The repertoire holds more than 95,000 clones, with approximately 90% as singletons. The table lists this clone with a few counts. Its specificity is unknown. This CDR3 comprises 22 residues. What was sequenced was PBMCs. The clonotype was recovered from a woman aged 18-29 years in good health and CMV-seronegative. This chain links TRBV21-1 with TRBJ1-6; the tabulated D call, TRBD1, remains unverified against the DNA. TRBV21-1 is shown as a pseudogene. The CDR3 sequence: CASSKGPRWDRGLSSYNSPLHF. The CDR3 DNA reads as TGTGCCAGCAGCAAAGGACCCCGTTGGGACAGGGGATTGAGTTCCTATAATTCACCCCTCCACTTT.